Listed below are T cell receptor beta chains from one sample, sequenced in a study of blood T cell repertoires in COVID-19. Profiled with immunoSEQ multiplex PCR; TCRdb holds only in-frame clones, not every one. The data hold some 300,000 clones, with about 85% observed a single time. The sequencing sample was made of peripheral blood. The receptors were gathered from a woman between 50 and 59 years old with active or convalescent COVID-19. CDR3s include the opening cysteine and the closing phenylalanine or tryptophan. The D gene is left open where the match is weak. A clone size is listed for some rows: how often the clone was seen (once, few, many), or a class if it is expanded.

d_call j_call clone_size v_call cdr3_aa cdr3_nt
. TRBJ1-3 . TRBV5-1 CASTPTPGGLSGNTIYF TGCGCCAGCACTCCCACCCCCGGGGGGCTCTCTGGAAACACCATATATTTT
TRBD1 TRBJ2-7 . TRBV5-1 CASSFYGTGAYEQYF TGCGCCAGCAGCTTCTACGGGACAGGAGCCTACGAGCAGTACTTC
TRBD1 TRBJ2-1 . TRBV19 CASNSGTDYNEQFF TGTGCCAGCAATTCCGGGACAGATTACAATGAGCAGTTCTTC
. TRBJ1-2 . TRBV4-1 CASSHPGTFGYTF TGCGCCAGCAGCCATCCGGGGACATTTGGCTACACCTTC
TRBD1 TRBJ1-6 . TRBV19 CASSSRAQGAYSPLHF TGTGCCAGTAGTTCCCGGGCACAGGGGGCTTACTCACCCCTCCACTTT
. TRBJ2-1 . TRBV25-1 CASRRSSYNEQFF TGTGCCAGCAGAAGGAGCTCCTACAATGAGCAGTTCTTC
. TRBJ1-1 . TRBV10-3 CAISEQPTTNTEAFF TGTGCCATCAGTGAACAACCGACAACGAACACTGAAGCTTTCTTT
. TRBJ1-3 . TRBV18 CASSSDPGRGNTIYF TGTGCCAGCTCATCGGACCCAGGGCGAGGAAACACCATATATTTT
. TRBJ2-2 . TRBV20-1 CSASPSGIWTGELFF TGCAGTGCTAGTCCGTCCGGGATCTGGACCGGGGAGCTGTTTTTT
. TRBJ1-1 once TRBV5-1 CASSLVPLGSTEAFF TGCGCCAGCAGCTTGGTACCGCTTGGTAGCACTGAAGCTTTCTTT
. TRBJ2-1 . TRBV15 CATGGLGSYNEQFF TGTGCCACCGGAGGTCTAGGCTCCTACAATGAGCAGTTCTTC
. TRBJ2-7 . TRBV10-3 CAISESPNTYEQYF TGTGCCATCAGTGAAAGTCCTAATACCTACGAGCAGTACTTC
TRBD1 TRBJ1-4 . TRBV6-5 CATHGTASEKLFF TGTGCCACCCACGGGACAGCTTCCGAAAAACTGTTTTTT
. TRBJ1-6 . TRBV27 CASSLTPTYNSPLHF TGTGCCAGCAGTTTGACTCCCACCTATAATTCACCCCTCCACTTT
. TRBJ2-7 . TRBV5-5 CASSLVGVSSYEQYF TGTGCCAGCAGCTTGGTAGGAGTTAGCTCCTACGAGCAGTACTTC
TRBD1 TRBJ2-5 . TRBV5-1 CASSRTGLGETQYF TGCGCCAGCAGCCGGACAGGGCTGGGAGAGACCCAGTACTTC
TRBD2 TRBJ2-2 . TRBV29-1 CSVGGIGSIPGELFF TGCAGCGTCGGGGGGATCGGCTCCATACCCGGGGAGCTGTTTTTT
TRBD1 TRBJ2-1 . TRBV3-1/TRBV3-2 CASSRPGTGFSREQFF TGTGCCAGCAGCCGACCCGGGACAGGGTTTTCACGGGAGCAGTTCTTC
TRBD1 TRBJ2-3 . TRBV10-1 CASRVRGKGTDTQYF TGCGCCAGCAGAGTCAGGGGGAAGGGGACAGATACGCAGTATTTT
. TRBJ2-7 . TRBV6-5 CASSFRSSHGDEQYF TGTGCCAGCAGTTTCCGGTCTTCTCACGGGGACGAGCAGTACTTC
TRBD1 TRBJ1-1 . TRBV5-1 CASSWEGQENTEAFF TGCGCCAGCAGCTGGGAGGGACAGGAGAACACTGAAGCTTTCTTT
. TRBJ1-5 . TRBV6-5 CASRLTDQPQHF TGTGCCAGCAGATTGACAGATCAGCCCCAGCATTTT
TRBD2 TRBJ2-7 . TRBV2 CASGRGESYEQYF TGTGCCAGCGGCCGGGGGGAATCCTACGAGCAGTACTTC
. TRBJ2-1 few TRBV18 CASSRLSGFGEQFF TGTGCCAGCTCACGATTAAGCGGGTTCGGTGAGCAGTTCTTC
. TRBJ1-1 . TRBV7-2 CASSLLPTRPGTEAFF TGTGCCAGCAGCTTATTGCCAACGAGGCCGGGCACTGAAGCTTTCTTT
. TRBJ2-5 . TRBV7-9 CASSPGGTSGVGTQYF TGTGCCAGCAGCCCAGGAGGTACCAGTGGGGTGGGGACCCAGTACTTC
TRBD1 TRBJ1-6 . TRBV28 CASSLGTGANSPLHF TGTGCCAGCAGTTTAGGGACAGGGGCAAATTCACCCCTCCACTTT
. TRBJ2-3 . TRBV20-1 CSARSENTQYF TGCAGTGCTAGGTCGGAGAATACGCAGTATTTT
. TRBJ2-3 few TRBV5-6 CASSLGGHADTQYF TGTGCCAGCAGCTTAGGAGGGCATGCAGATACGCAGTATTTT
. TRBJ2-7 . TRBV9 CASSVDGRASYEQYF TGTGCCAGCAGCGTAGACGGCAGGGCCTCCTACGAGCAGTACTTC
TRBD2 TRBJ2-7 few TRBV5-6 CASSPAHLAGYYEQYF TGTGCCAGCAGCCCCGCTCACCTAGCGGGATACTACGAGCAGTACTTC
. TRBJ2-1 . TRBV19 CASSLYNEQFF TGTGCCAGTAGTCTCTACAATGAGCAGTTCTTC
TRBD2 TRBJ2-4 . TRBV19 CASSDGLAGFKNIQYF TGTGCCAGTAGTGACGGACTAGCGGGGTTCAAAAACATTCAGTACTTC
. TRBJ1-1 . TRBV5-8 CASSLGGTRNTEAFF TGTGCCAGCAGCTTGGGAGGAACCAGGAACACTGAAGCTTTCTTT
. TRBJ1-6 . TRBV30 CAWRPGGNSPLHF TGTGCCTGGAGGCCCGGGGGGAATTCACCCCTCCACTTT
. TRBJ2-5 . TRBV6-5 CASSPPGGWETQYF TGTGCCAGCAGCCCCCCCGGGGGTTGGGAGACCCAGTACTTC
. TRBJ1-6 . TRBV2 CASSPGRLDSPLHF TGTGCCAGCAGCCCTGGGAGGTTGGATTCACCCCTCCACTTT
TRBD1 TRBJ1-6 . TRBV27 CASMTGVRSGYNSPLHF TGTGCCAGCATGACAGGGGTCAGGAGCGGGTATAATTCACCCCTCCACTTT
. TRBJ2-2 . TRBV4-2 CASSQEGRMIANTGELFF TGTGCCAGCAGCCAAGAGGGCAGGATGATCGCGAACACCGGGGAGCTGTTTTTT
. TRBJ1-1 once TRBV27 CASHPFGHSPTEAFF TGTGCCAGCCACCCCTTTGGGCACTCACCAACTGAAGCTTTCTTT
. TRBJ1-1 . TRBV5-1 CASSSTPDTEAFF TGCGCCAGCAGCTCTACCCCGGACACTGAAGCTTTCTTT
. TRBJ2-2 . TRBV2 CASRLPRNWASNTGELFF TGTGCCAGCAGACTTCCCCGAAATTGGGCCTCGAACACCGGGGAGCTGTTTTTT
. TRBJ2-3 . TRBV28 CASSSTGGVTLDTQYF TGTGCCAGCAGTTCCACAGGGGGGGTCACTCTGGATACGCAGTATTTT
. TRBJ2-6 . TRBV28 CASSYGTPGANVLTF TGTGCCAGCAGTTACGGGACACCTGGGGCCAACGTCCTGACTTTC
TRBD2 TRBJ2-3 . TRBV7-3 CASSPRLAGTDTQYF TGTGCCAGCAGCCCCAGACTAGCAGGCACAGATACGCAGTATTTT
TRBD2 TRBJ2-2 once TRBV7-3 CASSPRGHSGRATGELFF TGTGCCAGCAGCCCCCGCGGACATAGCGGGAGGGCCACCGGGGAGCTGTTTTTT
. TRBJ2-7 once TRBV5-1 CARGRESYEQYF TGCGCCAGAGGACGGGAGTCCTACGAGCAGTACTTC
. TRBJ2-5 . TRBV6-5 CASSPGGRWETQYF TGTGCCAGCAGTCCAGGGGGGCGGTGGGAGACCCAGTACTTC
. TRBJ1-1 . TRBV7-2 CASSYGRGNTEAFF TGTGCCAGCAGCTACGGACGGGGGAACACTGAAGCTTTCTTT
TRBD2 TRBJ2-7 . TRBV10-3 CAISERGAGSSYEQYF TGTGCCATCAGTGAAAGGGGAGCGGGGAGCTCCTACGAGCAGTACTTC
. TRBJ1-6 . TRBV6-5 CASSDRLLGSPLHF TGTGCCAGCAGCGACAGGCTTCTGGGTTCACCCCTCCACTTT
TRBD1 TRBJ2-4 . TRBV2 CASSEGDRGEVIQYF TGTGCCAGCAGTGAAGGGGACAGGGGAGAGGTCATTCAATACTTC
TRBD2 TRBJ2-1 . TRBV5-1 CASSLVAGAYNEQFF TGCGCCAGCAGCTTGGTAGCGGGAGCCTACAATGAGCAGTTCTTC
TRBD1 TRBJ1-5 . TRBV5-4 CASSLDRGVGQPQHF TGTGCCAGCAGCTTGGACAGGGGAGTGGGTCAGCCCCAGCATTTT
TRBD2 TRBJ2-5 . TRBV5-6 CASSLGPLAGGAPETQYF TGTGCCAGCAGCTTGGGACCGCTAGCGGGAGGGGCCCCAGAGACCCAGTACTTC